Included here is one T cell receptor (beta chain) sequence, with context. No antigen is known for it. Base quality data are lacking; no much larger clone is found one base away. The cohort consisted of approximately 670 healthy bone marrow donors. Cohort members were all nominally healthy when sampled, although unrecorded immune exposures were likely present. The donor was CMV seropositive and was included in the group of 250 to 300 seropositive cohort members. A peripheral blood sample was provided by each donor, and peripheral blood mononuclear cells were used for TCR beta sequencing. The Qiagen DNeasy Blood Extraction Kit was used to extract genomic DNA from the blood cell samples. These data originate in a study of cytomegalovirus exposure and HLA in healthy donors (dated by TCRdb to about 2017). Regarding the complete study: In an earlier analysis of fewer than 750 of the donors, under 300 Gb of sequence data and 90 million to 120 million unique TCR beta sequences from some 170 million T cells were reported. About 320 gigabases of sequencing data and tens of millions of unique TCR sequences were included in an early release covering several hundred HLA-typed donors. The genetic ancestry cluster associated with self-reported Caucasian donors included 81% of the 350 to 500 genotyped donors. The study was designed to test whether signatures of past pathogen exposure could be identified by cataloging public T cell receptors. The T cell repertoires of 666 subjects were profiled by immunosequencing and related to cytomegalovirus serostatus. Along with the approximately 650-subject first cohort, a separate validation cohort of around 120 different subjects was used. High-throughput TCR immunosequencing, statistical association of individual TCRs with disease status, and machine learning were combined to predict cytomegalovirus infection status. A later analysis re-analyzed previously published TCR beta repertoires from about 600 donors and added high-resolution HLA genotyping to study TCR occurrence patterns. Rather than using new phenotypic data, the later analysis identified candidate immune exposures from TCR beta sequences and from how often those sequences occurred across donors. In an earlier analysis of over 550 of the donors, high-throughput TCR beta sequencing was used to judge whether each TCR beta V gene segment behaved as functional or pseudogenic. Donor age, sex, ethnicity and CMV serostatus were compiled alongside the repertoire data. A later genetic analysis took genome-wide SNP genotypes for about 55% of the 666 donors and used that subset as a discovery cohort. All discovery cohort repertoires had been generated using a single sequencing platform. Class I and class II HLA loci were covered by the typing at four-digit resolution. Typing coverage differed by locus: A, B, C, DRB1 and DQB1 were typed in roughly 620-630 donors, DQA1 in roughly 510, DPA1 in approximately 600, and DPB1 in 472. Several DR-DQ haplotypes were treated as single units for association and clustering because of strong linkage in the cohort. On average, around 230,000 unique TCR beta nucleotide sequences were sequenced per donor among several hundred genotyped donors of the cohort, with roughly 19% of those sequences being non-productive.

The paper as a whole reports these results and caveats: Presence/absence analyses assumed roughly uniform sequencing depth across donors, an assumption that may not hold. In a later analysis, most CMV-associated TCR beta chains were found to appear HLA-restricted, with HLA associations seemingly driven largely by CMV exposure. A further reported finding was that TCR beta sequences accurately predicted the HLA-A and HLA-B alleles for most subjects in the first cohort. The classifier was reported to diagnose cytomegalovirus status with high specificity and sensitivity in both the original cohort and the validation cohort. CMV serostatus was the only immune exposure information available for the cohort. In vitro tests confirmed that a few of the cytomegalovirus-associated TCR beta chains recognize cytomegalovirus antigens. Only TCR beta chains were sequenced in this cohort, and the absence of alpha or paired-chain data limited detectable features. When HLA alleles, especially DR and DQ, strongly co-occurred, TCR associations were difficult to assign to individual alleles. Linkage disequilibrium might explain the correlated functional status among segregating V segments, but an unknown experimental factor could not be excluded. In a later analysis, HLA-associated TCR beta chains were found to be more clonally expanded and to have lower generation probabilities than equally common non-associated chains. In a later analysis, the rate of TCR association differed among HLA loci, with DRB1 alleles having the most associated TCRs and HLA-C alleles having the fewest. While some public TCRs were present in many individuals, most TCR sequences turned up only very rarely across donors. Some IMGT-functional V segments, including TRBV6-2 and TRBV6-3, could not be told apart with the 87-base-pair reads, so those segments were excluded. Because counts were too low, about 18 rarely observed V segments, including chromosome 9 orphons, were left out of the earlier analysis of 587 of the donors. Because some donors lacked HLA typing at each locus, the association tests relied only on the typed subset. In an earlier analysis of some 640 of the donors, most TCR beta V segments were observed in productive rearrangements about 90% or about 30% of the time, broadly matching IMGT annotations. An association between a missense DCLRE1C variant and V-gene and J-gene trimming of TCR beta chains was found in a later genetic analysis and replicated in an independent cohort. A cluster of highly shared sequence variants was judged likely to represent a technical artifact of the sequencing pipeline. The study listed 150 to 200 TCR beta chains as associated with cytomegalovirus. The authors suggested that the approach could potentially be extended to other disease states and immunological phenotypes. According to a later analysis, parvovirus B19, influenza, CMV and Epstein-Barr virus appeared linked to several top co-occurrence clusters. Compared with the roughly 700-donor mean, donors in an Asian-associated ancestry cluster had fewer N-insertions in productive TCRs, according to a later genetic analysis. Specific HLA alleles were associated with 18,000 or so TCR beta sequences at a false discovery rate of 0.05 in a later analysis.

After removal of 5 bases from V and 1 base from J, the junction retains 4 bases not matched to a gene. The germline V gene encodes CDR1 SGHAT and CDR2 FQNNGV. From the cysteine up to the phenylalanine, the CDR3 has a length of 16 residues. Just CDR3 DNA is preserved here, 48 bases in frame from base 1. Library generation was performed with the immunoSEQ multiplex PCR assay. For the multiplex PCR, a mixture combining 60 forward primers for TCR Vbeta segments and 13 reverse primers for TCR Jbeta segments was used. The CDR3 region of rearranged TCR beta genes was amplified from genomic DNA by a multiplex PCR assay. The amplified TCR beta libraries were sequenced on the Illumina HiSeq System as 87-base-pair reads. The paper's data handling went like this. In a later analysis, about 80 million unique TCR beta chains were counted across the roughly 670 repertoires, and about 9.9 million of these chains were shared by at least two donors. A nearest-neighbor algorithm error-corrected the raw reads and collapsed the reads into unique sequences, merging closely related sequences to remove PCR and sequencing errors. To assign V, D and J gene segments, CDR3 sequences were aligned to IMGT reference sequences. For a sequence to be retained, at least a six-nucleotide match to both a V gene segment and a J gene segment was required. A rearrangement was called productive if the CDR3 had no stop codons and remained in frame with V and J, and every other rearrangement was called non-productive. Following IMGT convention, CDR3 was defined as the stretch from the second conserved V-encoded cysteine up to the conserved J-encoded phenylalanine. Sequences without an unambiguous match to a single V gene segment were excluded from the earlier analysis of 500 to 700 of the donors. In an earlier analysis of 587 of the donors, a V segment was called functional when productive rearrangements were above 56.7%, and segregating when the standard deviation between donors exceeded 5%. A statistical classification framework was built for diagnosing cytomegalovirus status from the catalog of TCR beta chain sequences. A later analysis assigned V and J genes by comparing TCR nucleotide sequences with IMGT/GENE-DB human TR gene sequences. The TCRdist pipeline was used in a later analysis to assign CDR3 sequences and most-parsimonious VDJ recombination scenarios. In a later analysis, each TCR beta chain was defined by its CDR3 amino acid sequence together with its V-gene family, and reads lacking a unique V-gene family were excluded. A later analysis removed 600 or so highly shared, low-generation-probability nucleotide sequences to deal with suspected cross-contamination and a sequencing artifact. In a later analysis, a clonal expansion index for each public chain was calculated from normalized within-repertoire ranks of inferred template counts. A later analysis computed generation probabilities with a VDJ recombination model fitted to out-of-frame rearrangements, and checked the results against IGoR. In a later analysis, TCR-TCR, TCR-HLA and TCR-CMV co-occurrence was scored with hypergeometric tests, and a repertoire-size bias correction was applied to TCR pairs. False discovery rates were estimated in a later analysis by permuting HLA or CMV assignments 20 times. In a later analysis, co-occurring TCRs were grouped using DBSCAN, and TCRdist sequence similarity was added for clustering within HLA-allele-positive subsets. Repertoires with fewer than 30,000 or more than 120,000 public chains, plus five repertoires with anomalous nucleotide sharing, were excluded from co-occurrence clustering. TCRdb's version of the immuneACCESS table is confined to in-frame rearrangements and falls short of the full clone set. An unresolved V gene accounts for under half of the shortfall where checked; the remainder is of unknown origin. The V and J calls and clone size come from that table; D and trimming were worked out from the DNA. The sample table shows over 80,000 clones, and around 85% are seen once. Clones ranked in the top ten supply about 5.5% of the sample.

The sequenced sample consisted of PBMCs. The sequence is built from TRBV11-2 and TRBJ2-2, and TRBD2 matches 10 of the central bases. This TCR was recovered from a man aged 35 to 55 in good health and CMV-seropositive. The CDR3 region: CASSPVAGGNTGELFF. The sequenced DNA is TGTGCCAGCAGCCCAGTAGCGGGGGGGAACACCGGGGAGCTGTTTTTT.